This TCR beta chain was documented in a study of cytomegalovirus exposure and HLA in healthy donors. Study-wide results and caveats: Listed as cytomegalovirus-associated were 150 or so TCR beta chains. Rarity held for most TCR sequences, but there were some public TCRs that occurred in many donors. As confirmed in vitro, three CMV-associated chains were specific for CMV antigens.

The assay was immunoSEQ multiplex PCR, and TCRdb's table has in-frame clones only and misses some. The sample yields roughly 280,000 clones, 80% to 90% seen once. V gave up 3 bases and J gave up 7 bases; unmatched junction bases: 8. The CDR3 length is 17 residues. Germline loops: CDR1 MDHEN, CDR2 SYDVKM. Among the roughly 110 subjects of the validation cohort, separate from the approximately 700-subject first cohort, were the donors. Worth noting for this clone: No antigen is known for it.

Input material: PBMCs. The sequence derives from a woman in her late teens or twenties in good health and CMV-seronegative. J is TRBJ2-2 and V is TRBV28; TRBD2 agrees at 13 bases. The CDR3 is CASSFGLAGDLIGELFF. DNA for the CDR3: TGTGCCAGCAGTTTTGGACTAGCGGGGGACCTAATCGGGGAGCTGTTTTTT.